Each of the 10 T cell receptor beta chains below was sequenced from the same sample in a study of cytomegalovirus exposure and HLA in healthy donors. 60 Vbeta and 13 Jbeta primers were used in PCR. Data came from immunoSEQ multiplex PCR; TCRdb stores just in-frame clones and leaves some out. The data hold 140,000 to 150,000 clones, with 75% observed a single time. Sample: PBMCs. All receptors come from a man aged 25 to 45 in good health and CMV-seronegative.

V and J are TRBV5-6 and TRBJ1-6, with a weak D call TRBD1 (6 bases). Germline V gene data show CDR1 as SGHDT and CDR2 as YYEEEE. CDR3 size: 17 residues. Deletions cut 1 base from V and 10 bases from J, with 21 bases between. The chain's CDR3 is CASSLYPGARVRSPLHF. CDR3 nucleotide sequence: TGTGCCAGCAGCTTGTATCCAGGGGCGCGAGTACGGTCACCCCTCCACTTT.

DNA of the CDR3: TGTGCCAGCAGCCCACAGGGAATTGAGCAGTTCTTC. Protein product: CASSPQGIEQFF. J is TRBJ2-1 and V is TRBV7-8; possible D gene TRBD1, 6 bases. Trimming took 5 bases from V and 9 from J, leaving 11 bases between them. Germline assignment: CDR1 SGHVS and CDR2 FQNEAQ. This CDR3 spans 12 amino acids.

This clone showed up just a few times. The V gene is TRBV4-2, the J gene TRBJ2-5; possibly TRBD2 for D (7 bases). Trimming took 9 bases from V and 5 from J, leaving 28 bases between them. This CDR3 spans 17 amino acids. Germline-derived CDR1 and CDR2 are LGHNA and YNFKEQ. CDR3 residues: CASSGRGGGNVFETQYF. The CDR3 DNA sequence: TGTGCCAGTTCGGGACGAGGGGGAGGGAACGTTTTTGAGACCCAGTACTTC.

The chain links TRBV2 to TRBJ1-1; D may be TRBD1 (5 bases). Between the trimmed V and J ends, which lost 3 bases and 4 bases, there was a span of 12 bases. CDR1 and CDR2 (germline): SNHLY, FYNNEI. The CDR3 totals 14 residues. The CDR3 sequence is CASSDPGRSTEAFF. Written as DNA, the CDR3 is TGTGCCAGCAGTGATCCAGGGAGGTCCACTGAAGCTTTCTTT.

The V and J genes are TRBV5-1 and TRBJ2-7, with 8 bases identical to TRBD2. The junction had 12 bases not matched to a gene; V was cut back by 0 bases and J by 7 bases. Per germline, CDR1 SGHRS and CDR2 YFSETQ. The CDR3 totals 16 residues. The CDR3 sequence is CASSLGDRAGVREQYF. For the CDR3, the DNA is TGCGCCAGCAGCTTGGGAGACAGAGCGGGAGTTAGGGAGCAGTACTTC.

The CDR3 loop is CASSSASYPSLEKLFF. In nucleotides, the CDR3 is TGTGCCAGCAGTTCCGCATCTTATCCCTCACTTGAAAAACTGTTTTTT. This chain uses TRBV28 with TRBJ1-4; D uncertain. The CDR3 spans 16 residues. The ends were cut back, 4 bases at V and 7 bases at J, with 19 bases in the middle. Per germline, CDR1 MDHEN and CDR2 SYDVKM. The whole variable domain, remainder taken from reference TRBV28 and TRBJ1-4, is DVKVTQSSRYLVKRTGEKVFLECVQDMDHENMFWYRQDPGLGLRLIYFSYDVKMKEKGDIPEGYSVSREKKERFSLILESASTNQTSMYLCASSSASYPSLEKLFFGSGTQLSVL.

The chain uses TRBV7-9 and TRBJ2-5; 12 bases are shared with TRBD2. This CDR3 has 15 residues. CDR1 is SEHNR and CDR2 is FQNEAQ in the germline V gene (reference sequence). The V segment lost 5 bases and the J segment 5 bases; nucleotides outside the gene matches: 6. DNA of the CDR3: TGTGCCAGCAGCGGAGGGACTAGCGGGTGGGAGACCCAGTACTTC. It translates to CASSGGTSGWETQYF. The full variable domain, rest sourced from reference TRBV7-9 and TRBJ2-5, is DTGVSQNPRHKITKRGQNVTFRCDPISEHNRLYWYRQTLGQGPEFLTYFQNEAQLEKSRLLSDRFSAERPKGSFSTLEIQRTEQGDSAMYLCASSGGTSGWETQYFGPGTRLLVL.

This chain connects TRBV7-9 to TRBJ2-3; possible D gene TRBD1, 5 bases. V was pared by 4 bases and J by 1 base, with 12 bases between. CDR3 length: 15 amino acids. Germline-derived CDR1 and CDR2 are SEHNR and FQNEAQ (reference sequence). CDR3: CASSSQGGGTDTQYF. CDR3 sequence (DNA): TGTGCCAGCAGCTCCCAGGGTGGGGGCACAGATACGCAGTATTTT.

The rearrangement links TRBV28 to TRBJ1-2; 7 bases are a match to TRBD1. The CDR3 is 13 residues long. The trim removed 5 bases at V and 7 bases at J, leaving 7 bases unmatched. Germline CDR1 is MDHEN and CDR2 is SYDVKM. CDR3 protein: CASSHDREAGYTF. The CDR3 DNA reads TGTGCCAGCAGTCACGACAGGGAGGCTGGCTACACCTTC.

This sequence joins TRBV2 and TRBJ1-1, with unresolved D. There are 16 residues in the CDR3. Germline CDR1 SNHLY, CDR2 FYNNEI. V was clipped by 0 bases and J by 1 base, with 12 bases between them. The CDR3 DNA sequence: TGTGCCAGCAGTGAAGCGAGGGCAGGACCGAACACTGAAGCTTTCTTT. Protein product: CASSEARAGPNTEAFF.